This T cell receptor (beta chain) was recorded in a study of OX40 agonist ivuxolimab in advanced cancers. Overall study context: Patients receiving dose escalation had hepatocellular carcinoma, melanoma, renal cell or head and neck cancer. Partial responses were recorded for three patients, including one with hepatocellular carcinoma and two with cutaneous melanoma. The study, taken as a whole, reports: Low normalized T-cell clonal expansion was additionally recorded for some nonresponders. Compared with CD4+, CD8+ T cells on average had more expanded clones.

From germline, CDR1 is LNHDA and CDR2 SQIVND (reference sequence). Trimming at V came to 3 bases and at J to 4 bases, leaving 6 bases not matched to a gene. This CDR3 comprises 16 residues. This clone appeared a single time. The antigen remains unidentified. Method: immunoSEQ multiplex PCR; TCRdb's copy keeps in-frame clones and lacks some. The data show some 86,000 clones, about nine tenths seen once. The J gene is TRBJ2-1, the V gene TRBV19; 10 bases are shared with TRBD2. This TCR was recovered from an adult with an advanced solid tumor such as melanoma, head and neck, liver or kidney cancer. The specimen comprised CD4+ or CD8+ T cells sorted from blood, sampled in a trial of the OX40 agonist ivuxolimab. The CDR3 region has the DNA TGTGCCAGTAGTATTGAAGCGGGAGGGCCGTACAATGAGCAGTTCTTC. Its translation is CASSIEAGGPYNEQFF.